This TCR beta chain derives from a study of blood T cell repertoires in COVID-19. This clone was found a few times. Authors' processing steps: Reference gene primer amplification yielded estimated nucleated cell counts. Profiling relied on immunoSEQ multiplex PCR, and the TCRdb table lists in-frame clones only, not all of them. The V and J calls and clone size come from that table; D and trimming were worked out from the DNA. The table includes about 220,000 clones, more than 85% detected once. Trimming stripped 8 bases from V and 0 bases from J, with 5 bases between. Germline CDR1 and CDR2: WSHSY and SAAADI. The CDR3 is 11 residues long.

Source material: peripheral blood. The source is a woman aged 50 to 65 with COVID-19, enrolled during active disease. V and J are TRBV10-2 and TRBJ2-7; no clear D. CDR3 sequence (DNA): TGCGCCAGCGGCCTCTCCTACGAGCAGTACTTC. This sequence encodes CASGLSYEQYF.